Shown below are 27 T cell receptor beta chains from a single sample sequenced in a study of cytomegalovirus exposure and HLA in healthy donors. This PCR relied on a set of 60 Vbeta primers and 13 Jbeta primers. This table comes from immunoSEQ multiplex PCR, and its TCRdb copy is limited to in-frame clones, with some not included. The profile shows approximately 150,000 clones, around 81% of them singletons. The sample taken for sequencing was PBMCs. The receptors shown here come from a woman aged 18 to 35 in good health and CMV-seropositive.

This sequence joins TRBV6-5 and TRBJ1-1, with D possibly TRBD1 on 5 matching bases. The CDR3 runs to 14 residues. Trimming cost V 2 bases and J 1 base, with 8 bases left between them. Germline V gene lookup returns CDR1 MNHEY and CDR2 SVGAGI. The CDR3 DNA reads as TGTGCCAGCAGTTACCGGGACTCGAACACTGAAGCTTTCTTT. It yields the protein CASSYRDSNTEAFF.

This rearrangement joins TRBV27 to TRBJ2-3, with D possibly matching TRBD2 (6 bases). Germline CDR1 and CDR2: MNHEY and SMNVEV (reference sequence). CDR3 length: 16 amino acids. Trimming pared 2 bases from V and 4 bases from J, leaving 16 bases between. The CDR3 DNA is TGTGCCAGCAGTTTACTCCCCGGGGGTACCCCAGATACGCAGTATTTT. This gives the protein CASSLLPGGTPDTQYF.

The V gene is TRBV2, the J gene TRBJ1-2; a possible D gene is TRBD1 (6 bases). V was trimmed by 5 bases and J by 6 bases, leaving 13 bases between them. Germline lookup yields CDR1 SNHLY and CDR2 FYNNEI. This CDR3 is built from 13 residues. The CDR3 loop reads CASSRDRLNGYTF. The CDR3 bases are TGTGCCAGCAGTCGCGACAGGCTTAATGGCTACACCTTC.

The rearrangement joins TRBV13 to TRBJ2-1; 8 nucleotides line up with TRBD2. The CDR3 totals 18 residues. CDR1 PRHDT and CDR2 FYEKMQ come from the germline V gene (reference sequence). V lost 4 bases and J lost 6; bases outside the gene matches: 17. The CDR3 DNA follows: TGTGCCAGCAGCTCTAGAGCCCTCTCAGCGGGGGTTGGCAATGAGCAGTTCTTC. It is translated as CASSSRALSAGVGNEQFF.

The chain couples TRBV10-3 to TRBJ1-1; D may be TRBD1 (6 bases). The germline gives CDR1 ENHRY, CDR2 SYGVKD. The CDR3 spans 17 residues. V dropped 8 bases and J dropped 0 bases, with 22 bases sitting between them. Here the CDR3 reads CAIEGTKGIGLNTEAFF. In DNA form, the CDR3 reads TGTGCCATCGAGGGGACAAAGGGGATTGGGTTGAACACTGAAGCTTTCTTT.

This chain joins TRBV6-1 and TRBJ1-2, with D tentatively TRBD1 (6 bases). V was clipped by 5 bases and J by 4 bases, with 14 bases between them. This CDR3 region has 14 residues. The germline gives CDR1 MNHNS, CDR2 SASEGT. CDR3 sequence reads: CASSIGQGSYGYTF. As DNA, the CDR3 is TGTGCCAGCAGTATCGGGCAGGGGAGCTATGGCTACACCTTC.

CDR3 DNA sequence: TGTGCCAGCAGCGTAGAGTCAGGGGGCGCATTAGTTGGCTACACCTTC. It encodes CASSVESGGALVGYTF. The chain couples TRBV9 to TRBJ1-2; 8 bases agree with TRBD1. Trimming at V came to 0 bases and at J to 7 bases, leaving 11 bases not matched to a gene. Germline assignment: CDR1 SGDLS and CDR2 YYNGEE. This CDR3 spans 16 amino acids.

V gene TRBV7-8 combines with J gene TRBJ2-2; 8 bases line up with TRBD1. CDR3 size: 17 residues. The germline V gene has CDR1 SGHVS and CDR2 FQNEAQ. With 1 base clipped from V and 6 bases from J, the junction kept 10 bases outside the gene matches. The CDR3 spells CASSLVPDRVVPGELFF. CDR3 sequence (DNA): TGTGCCAGCAGCTTAGTCCCGGACAGGGTCGTACCCGGGGAGCTGTTTTTT. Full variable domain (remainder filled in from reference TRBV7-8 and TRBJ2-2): GAGVSQSPRYKVAKRGQDVALRCDPISGHVSLFWYQQALGQGPEFLTYFQNEAQLDKSGLPSDRFFAERPEGSVSTLKIQRTQQEDSAVYLCASSLVPDRVVPGELFFGEGSRLTVL.

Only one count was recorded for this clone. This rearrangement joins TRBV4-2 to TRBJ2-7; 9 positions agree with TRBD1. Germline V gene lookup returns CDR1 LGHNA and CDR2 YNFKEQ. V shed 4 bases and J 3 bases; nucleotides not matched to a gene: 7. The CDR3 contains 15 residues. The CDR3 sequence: CASSPRGTGIYEQYF. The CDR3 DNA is TGTGCCAGCAGCCCCCGGGGGACAGGGATCTACGAGCAGTACTTC.

The CDR3 nucleotides are TGTGCCAGCAGCTACGGGACAGGGTATACAATACAGATGAATGAGCAGTTCTTC. It encodes CASSYGTGYTIQMNEQFF. The rearrangement links TRBV7-2 to TRBJ2-1, with 9 bases fitting TRBD1. V gave up 4 bases and J gave up 7 bases; unmatched junction bases: 17. The germline V gene has CDR1 SGHTA and CDR2 FQGNSA. CDR3 size: 18 residues.

The DNA for the CDR3 is TGTGCCAGCAGGAACGCGGCGGGGAGCAATTCACCCCTCCACTTT. Translation: CASRNAAGSNSPLHF. This chain connects TRBV27 to TRBJ1-6, with D hard to call. The V and J ends lost 6 bases and 7 bases respectively, with 16 bases between them. The germline CDR1 and CDR2 sequences are MNHEY and SMNVEV (reference sequence). This CDR3 is 15 amino acids long.

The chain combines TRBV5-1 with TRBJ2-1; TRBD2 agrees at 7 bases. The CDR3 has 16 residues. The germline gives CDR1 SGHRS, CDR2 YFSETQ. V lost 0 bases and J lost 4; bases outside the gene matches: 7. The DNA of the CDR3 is TGCGCCAGCAGCTTGGCGAGCGGGGTTGTATACAATGAGCAGTTCTTC. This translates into CASSLASGVVYNEQFF.

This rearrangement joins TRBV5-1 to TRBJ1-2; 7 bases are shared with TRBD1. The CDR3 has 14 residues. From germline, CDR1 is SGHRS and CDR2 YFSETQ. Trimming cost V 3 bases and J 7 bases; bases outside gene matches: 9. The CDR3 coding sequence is TGCGCCAGCAGCTACGGACAGGCGGCCAGTGGCTACACCTTC. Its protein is CASSYGQAASGYTF.

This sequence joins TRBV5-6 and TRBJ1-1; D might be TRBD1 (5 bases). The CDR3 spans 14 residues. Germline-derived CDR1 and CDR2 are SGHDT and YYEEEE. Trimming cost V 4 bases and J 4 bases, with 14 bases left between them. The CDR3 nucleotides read TGTGCCAGCAGCCCCCAAGTGCAGGGCACTGAAGCTTTCTTT. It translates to CASSPQVQGTEAFF.

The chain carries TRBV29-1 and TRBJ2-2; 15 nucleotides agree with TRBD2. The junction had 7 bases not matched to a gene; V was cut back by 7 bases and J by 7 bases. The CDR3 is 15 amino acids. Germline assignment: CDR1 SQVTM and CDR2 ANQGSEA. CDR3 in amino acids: CSARTSGGEGGELFF. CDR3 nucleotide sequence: TGCAGCGCTCGGACTAGCGGGGGGGAAGGCGGGGAGCTGTTTTTT.

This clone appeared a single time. The CDR3 is CASSKMTGRNEKLFF. Here the CDR3 DNA reads TGTGCCAGCAGTAAGATGACAGGGCGAAATGAAAAACTGTTTTTT. The rearrangement uses TRBV7-2 and TRBJ1-4; 7 bases line up with TRBD1. This CDR3 has 15 amino acids. V was pared by 6 bases and J by 5 bases, with 9 bases of the junction left unmatched. CDR1 is SGHTA and CDR2 is FQGNSA in the germline V gene.

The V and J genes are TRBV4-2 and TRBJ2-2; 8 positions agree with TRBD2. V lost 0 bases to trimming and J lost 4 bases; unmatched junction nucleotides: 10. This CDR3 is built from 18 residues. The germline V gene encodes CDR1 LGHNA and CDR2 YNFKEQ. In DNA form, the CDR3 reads TGTGCCAGCAGCCAAGATACGGGGGGGGTTTGGAGCACCGGGGAGCTGTTTTTT. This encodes CASSQDTGGVWSTGELFF.

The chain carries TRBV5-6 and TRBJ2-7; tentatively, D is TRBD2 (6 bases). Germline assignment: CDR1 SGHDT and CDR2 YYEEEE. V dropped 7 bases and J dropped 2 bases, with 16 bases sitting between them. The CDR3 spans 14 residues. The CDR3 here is CASGPRDSAYEQYF. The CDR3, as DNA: TGTGCCAGCGGTCCGAGGGACTCAGCCTACGAGCAGTACTTC.

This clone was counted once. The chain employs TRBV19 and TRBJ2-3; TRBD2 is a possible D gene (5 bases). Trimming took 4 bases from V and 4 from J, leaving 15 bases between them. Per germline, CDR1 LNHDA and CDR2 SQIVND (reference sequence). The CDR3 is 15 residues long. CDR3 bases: TGTGCCAGTAGTAAGTCTAACGGGGAATCAGATACGCAGTATTTT. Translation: CASSKSNGESDTQYF.

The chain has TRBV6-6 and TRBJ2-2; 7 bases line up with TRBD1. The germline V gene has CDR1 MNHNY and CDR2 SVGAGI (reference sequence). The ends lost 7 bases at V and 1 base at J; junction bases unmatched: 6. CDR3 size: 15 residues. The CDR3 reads CASKNYRGNTGELFF. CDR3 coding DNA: TGTGCCAGCAAAAACTACAGGGGGAACACCGGGGAGCTGTTTTTT.

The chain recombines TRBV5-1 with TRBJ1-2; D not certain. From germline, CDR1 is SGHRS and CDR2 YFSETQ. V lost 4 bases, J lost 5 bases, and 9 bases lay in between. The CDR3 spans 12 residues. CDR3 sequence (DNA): TGCGCCAGCAGCGACCGGGAATATGGCTACACCTTC. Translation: CASSDREYGYTF. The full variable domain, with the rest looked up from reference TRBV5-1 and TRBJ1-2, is KAGVTQTPRYLIKTRGQQVTLSCSPISGHRSVSWYQQTPGQGLQFLFEYFSETQRNKGNFPGRFSGRQFSNSRSEMNVSTLELGDSALYLCASSDREYGYTFGSGTRLTVV.

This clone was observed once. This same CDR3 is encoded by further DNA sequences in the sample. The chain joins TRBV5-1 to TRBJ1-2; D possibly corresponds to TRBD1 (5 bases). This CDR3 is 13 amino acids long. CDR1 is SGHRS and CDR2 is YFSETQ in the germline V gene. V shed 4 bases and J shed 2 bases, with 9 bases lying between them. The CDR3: CASSLTENYGYTF. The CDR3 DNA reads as TGCGCCAGCAGCCTGACAGAAAACTATGGCTACACCTTC.

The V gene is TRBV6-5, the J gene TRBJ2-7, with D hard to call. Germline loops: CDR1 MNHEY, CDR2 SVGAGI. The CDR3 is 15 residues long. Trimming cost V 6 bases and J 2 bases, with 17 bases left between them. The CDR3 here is CASRPKDPSPYEQYF. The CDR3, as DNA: TGTGCCAGCAGACCAAAAGACCCTAGTCCCTACGAGCAGTACTTC.

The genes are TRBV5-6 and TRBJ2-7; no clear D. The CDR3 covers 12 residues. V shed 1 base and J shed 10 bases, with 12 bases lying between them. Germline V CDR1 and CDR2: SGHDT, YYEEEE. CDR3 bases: TGTGCCAGCAGCTTGTCCCGGGTCCAACAGTACTTC. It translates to CASSLSRVQQYF.

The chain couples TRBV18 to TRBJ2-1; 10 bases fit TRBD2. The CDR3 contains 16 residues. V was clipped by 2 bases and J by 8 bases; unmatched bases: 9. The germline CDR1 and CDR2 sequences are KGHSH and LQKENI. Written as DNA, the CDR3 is TGTGCCAGCTCACCAAACAGCGGGGGGGCGGGCCATGAGCAGTTCTTC. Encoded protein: CASSPNSGGAGHEQFF.

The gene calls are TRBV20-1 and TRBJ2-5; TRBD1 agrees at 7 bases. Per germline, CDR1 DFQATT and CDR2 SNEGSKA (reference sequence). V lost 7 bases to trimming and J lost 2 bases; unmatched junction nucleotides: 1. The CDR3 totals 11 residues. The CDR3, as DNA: TGCAGTGGGGACAGACAAGAGACCCAGTACTTC. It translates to CSGDRQETQYF.

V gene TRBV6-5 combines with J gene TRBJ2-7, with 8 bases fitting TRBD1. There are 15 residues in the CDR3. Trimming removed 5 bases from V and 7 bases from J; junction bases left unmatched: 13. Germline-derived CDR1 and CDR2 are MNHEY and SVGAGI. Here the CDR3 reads CASSREGQGVDEQYF. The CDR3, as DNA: TGTGCCAGCAGTAGAGAAGGACAGGGCGTAGATGAGCAGTACTTC.